The sequence of this T cell receptor (beta chain) was determined in a study of cytomegalovirus exposure and HLA in healthy donors. For the study at large: A later analysis reported the 120 or so validation repertoires used the same platform as the approximately 660 first-cohort repertoires.

The sample holds one count of this clone. Its matching antigen is unknown. General observations from the study: It was confirmed in vitro that three of the CMV-associated chains were specific for CMV antigens. Overall, approximately 150 TCR beta chains were annotated as cytomegalovirus-associated. Subsequent analysis revealed that first-cohort TCR clusters tended to co-occur in the approximately 120 validation repertoires.

The CDR3 extends over 15 amino acids. Measured with immunoSEQ multiplex PCR; TCRdb has only the in-frame clones, and not every one. The sample includes tens of thousands of clones, 85% to 95% of them seen just once. The sequence derives from a man younger than 35 in good health and CMV-seronegative. J is TRBJ1-2 and V is TRBV1; TRBD1, as called in the table, went unchecked against the DNA. TRBV1 is reported as a pseudogene. Sequencing input: PBMCs. The CDR3 region is CTSSQVSFAGNGYTF. CDR3 DNA: TGCACCAGCAGCCAAGTCTCGTTTGCAGGGAATGGCTACACCTTC.